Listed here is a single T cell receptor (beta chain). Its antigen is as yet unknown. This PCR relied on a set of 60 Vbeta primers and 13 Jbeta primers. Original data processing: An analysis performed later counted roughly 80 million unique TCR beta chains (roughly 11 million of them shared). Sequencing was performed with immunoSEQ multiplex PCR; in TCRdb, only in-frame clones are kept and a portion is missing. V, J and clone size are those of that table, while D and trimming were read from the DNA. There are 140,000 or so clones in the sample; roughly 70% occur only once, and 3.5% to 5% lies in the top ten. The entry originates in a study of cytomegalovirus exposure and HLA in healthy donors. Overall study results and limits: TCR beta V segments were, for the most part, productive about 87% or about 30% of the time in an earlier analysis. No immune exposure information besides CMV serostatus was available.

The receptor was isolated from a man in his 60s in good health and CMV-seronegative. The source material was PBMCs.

The CDR3 nucleotides read TGCGCCAGCAGCCAAGATCTACTCCCTGGGAACACTGAAGCTTTCTTT. Encoded protein: CASSQDLLPGNTEAFF. The V and J genes are TRBV4-1 and TRBJ1-1; D unclear. CDR1 is MGHRA and CDR2 is YSYEKL in the germline V gene. The CDR3 has 16 amino acids. The V and J ends lost 0 bases and 1 base respectively, with 12 bases between them.